The rows below give T cell receptor beta chains drawn from one sample of a study of T cells after somatic rescue of genetic block. The protocol was immunoSEQ multiplex PCR, while the TCRdb copy is restricted to in-frame clones and leaves out a portion. The repertoire consists of 15,000 or so clones, with around 70% occurring once and the leading ten covering 27%. Material for sequencing was peripheral blood mononuclear cells (PBMCs). The receptors were sampled from a man between 18 and 35 years old. Each CDR3 is given with its conserved first and last residue. A D gene is named only where the DNA matches it firmly. Expanded clones get a size class; other rows say once, few or many, or leave the size out.

j_gene	d_gene	abundance	v_gene	CDR3aa	CDR3nt
TRBJ1-2	NA	NA	TRBV18	CASSPDIYGYTF	TGTGCCAGCTCACCCGACATCTATGGCTACACCTTC
TRBJ1-3	TRBD1	once	TRBV18	CASSPIGTGRNTGNTIYF	TGTGCCAGCTCACCAATTGGGACAGGGCGAAATACTGGAAACACCATATATTTT
TRBJ2-7	NA	many	TRBV18	CASSPTGDSYEQYF	TGTGCCAGCTCACCAACGGGGGACTCCTACGAGCAGTACTTC
TRBJ1-1	TRBD1	NA	TRBV6-6	CASSRRDRAEAFF	TGTGCCAGCAGTCGCCGGGACAGGGCCGAAGCTTTCTTT
TRBJ2-2	NA	NA	TRBV7-8	CASSPPWVGTNTGELFF	TGTGCCAGCAGCCCTCCCTGGGTAGGGACGAACACCGGGGAGCTGTTTTTT
TRBJ2-4	NA	NA	TRBV19	CASSITDPIAKNIQYF	TGTGCCAGTAGTATCACAGATCCTATAGCCAAAAACATTCAGTACTTC
TRBJ2-1	TRBD1	once	TRBV19	CASSNDRGPYNEQFF	TGTGCCAGTAGTAATGACAGGGGGCCTTACAATGAGCAGTTCTTC
TRBJ2-3	NA	NA	TRBV6-1	CASSLDTLRPQYF	TGTGCCAGCAGCCTAGACACATTGAGGCCGCAGTATTTT
TRBJ1-4	NA	once	TRBV2	CASSDRVGDEKLFF	TGTGCCAGCAGTGACAGGGTAGGGGATGAAAAACTGTTTTTT
TRBJ2-5	NA	few	TRBV4-2	CASSQDDVLETQYF	TGTGCCAGCAGCCAAGATGATGTCTTGGAGACCCAGTACTTC
TRBJ2-3	NA	NA	TRBV11-3	CASSLGIAHERSTDTQYF	TGTGCCAGCAGCTTAGGTATTGCCCATGAGCGTAGCACAGATACGCAGTATTTT
TRBJ2-7	NA	NA	TRBV6-1	CASSVLGSYEQYF	TGTGCCAGCAGTGTCCTAGGTTCCTACGAGCAGTACTTC
TRBJ2-3	TRBD2	once	TRBV30	CARTSGSADTQYF	TGTGCCCGGACTAGCGGGAGTGCAGATACGCAGTATTTT
TRBJ2-1	NA	NA	TRBV18	CASSEREQFF	TGTGCCAGCTCAGAGCGGGAGCAGTTCTTC
TRBJ2-1	TRBD2	NA	TRBV27	CASSLYTSGGGEQFF	TGTGCCAGCAGTTTATATACTAGCGGGGGTGGTGAGCAGTTCTTC
TRBJ2-3	TRBD2	NA	TRBV6-1	CASRLSSMGGDTQYF	TGTGCCAGCAGGCTCTCCTCTATGGGAGGGGATACGCAGTATTTT
TRBJ1-5	NA	NA	TRBV19	CASSIVINQPQHF	TGTGCCAGTAGTATAGTCATAAATCAGCCCCAGCATTTT
TRBJ2-3	TRBD1	NA	TRBV7-7	CASSRTGAYTDTQYF	TGTGCCAGCAGCCGAACAGGGGCGTACACAGATACGCAGTATTTT
TRBJ2-1	TRBD2	NA	TRBV5-1	CASSVTSGSSYNEQFF	TGCGCCAGCAGCGTGACTAGCGGGAGCTCCTACAATGAGCAGTTCTTC
TRBJ2-3	TRBD1	NA	TRBV5-1	CASSFGVQGKIHTDTQYF	TGCGCCAGCAGCTTTGGGGTACAGGGGAAGATACACACAGATACGCAGTATTTT
TRBJ1-1	NA	few	TRBV28	CASSLWGSGGPEAFF	TGTGCCAGCAGTTTATGGGGCAGTGGAGGCCCTGAAGCTTTCTTT
TRBJ2-2	NA	NA	TRBV29-1	CSVGVGLTWTGELFF	TGCAGCGTTGGGGTGGGTTTAACATGGACCGGGGAGCTGTTTTTT
TRBJ2-7	NA	once	TRBV27	CASSLTGNYEQYF	TGTGCCAGCAGTCTTACAGGGAACTACGAGCAGTACTTC
TRBJ2-2	TRBD2	NA	TRBV28	CASSPWTSGNTGELFF	TGTGCCAGCAGTCCTTGGACTAGCGGCAACACCGGGGAGCTGTTTTTT
TRBJ2-6	NA	once	TRBV13	CASSLAGAVSGANVLTF	TGTGCCAGCAGCTTAGCGGGGGCGGTCTCTGGGGCCAACGTCCTGACTTTC
TRBJ2-7	NA	NA	TRBV6-5	CASSYSNYGEQYF	TGTGCCAGCAGTTACTCGAATTACGGGGAGCAGTACTTC
TRBJ1-2	NA	NA	TRBV25-1	CASSWGYGYTF	TGTGCCAGCAGTTGGGGGTATGGCTACACCTTC
TRBJ2-7	TRBD1	NA	TRBV29-1	CSVRQQGAYEQYF	TGCAGCGTTCGACAACAGGGGGCCTACGAGCAGTACTTC
TRBJ1-6	NA	NA	TRBV5-1	CASSLDSSPLHF	TGCGCCAGCAGCTTGGACAGTTCACCCCTCCACTTT
TRBJ2-2	TRBD1	NA	TRBV7-9	CASSLLGQGTGELFF	TGTGCCAGCAGCTTATTGGGACAGGGGACCGGGGAGCTGTTTTTT
TRBJ2-4	NA	NA	TRBV19	CASSILWGGAKNIQYF	TGTGCCAGTAGTATCCTATGGGGAGGAGCCAAAAACATTCAGTACTTC
TRBJ1-5	TRBD1	few	TRBV19	CASTRGGNQPQHF	TGTGCCAGTACCAGGGGGGGAAATCAGCCCCAGCATTTT
TRBJ2-2	TRBD2	NA	TRBV5-5	CASSLESGVGELFF	TGTGCCAGCAGCTTGGAAAGCGGGGTCGGGGAGCTGTTTTTT
TRBJ2-7	NA	NA	TRBV10-2	CASNPSSIYEQYF	TGCGCCAGCAACCCTAGCTCCATCTACGAGCAGTACTTC
TRBJ2-7	NA	NA	TRBV7-3	CASSSGPQGYEQYF	TGTGCCAGCAGCTCCGGGCCCCAGGGCTACGAGCAGTACTTC
TRBJ2-1	TRBD2	NA	TRBV13	CASSLRWGGGNEQFF	TGTGCCAGCAGCTTACGGTGGGGGGGAGGCAATGAGCAGTTCTTC
TRBJ2-7	TRBD1	NA	TRBV5-1	CASSPGPGGWSYEQYF	TGCGCCAGCAGCCCAGGTCCAGGGGGTTGGTCCTACGAGCAGTACTTC
TRBJ1-6	NA	NA	TRBV30	CAWSVQGNSPLHF	TGTGCCTGGAGTGTGCAGGGTAATTCACCCCTCCACTTT
TRBJ2-5	NA	NA	TRBV5-4	CASSSRETQYF	TGTGCCAGCAGTTCCCGGGAGACCCAGTACTTC
TRBJ1-2	NA	NA	TRBV5-1	CASSWGLPGGDYGYTF	TGCGCCAGCAGCTGGGGGTTGCCAGGAGGGGACTATGGCTACACCTTC
TRBJ1-2	NA	NA	TRBV5-4	CASSLAGGDGYTF	TGTGCCAGCAGCTTGGCTGGGGGCGATGGCTACACCTTC
TRBJ2-3	NA	NA	TRBV29-1	CSVNTGPDTQYF	TGCAGCGTGAATACAGGGCCAGATACGCAGTATTTT
TRBJ2-1	TRBD2	NA	TRBV7-6	CASSLERGIYNEQFF	TGTGCCAGCAGCTTAGAGCGGGGGATCTACAATGAGCAGTTCTTC
TRBJ2-3	NA	NA	TRBV11-2	CASSFPGARDTQYF	TGTGCCAGCAGCTTTCCAGGGGCGAGGGATACGCAGTATTTT
TRBJ2-1	NA	once	TRBV5-4	CASSYRLGSSYNEQFF	TGTGCCAGCAGTTACAGGTTGGGGAGCTCCTACAATGAGCAGTTCTTC
TRBJ2-1	NA	NA	TRBV21-1	CASSPRAGQEESYNEQFF	TGTGCCAGCAGCCCCCGGGCGGGACAGGAGGAGTCCTACAATGAGCAGTTCTTC
TRBJ2-1	TRBD1	NA	TRBV11-2	CASSHGTGRNGQFF	TGTGCCAGCAGCCATGGGACAGGGCGAAATGGGCAGTTCTTC
TRBJ1-4	NA	medium-sized	TRBV6-5	CASSSPRQANEKLFF	TGTGCCAGCAGTTCTCCACGGCAGGCTAATGAAAAACTGTTTTTT
TRBJ2-1	NA	NA	TRBV7-3	CASSEGELYNEQFF	TGTGCCAGCAGTGAGGGAGAGCTCTACAATGAGCAGTTCTTC
TRBJ2-3	NA	NA	TRBV9	CASSPPLADTQYF	TGTGCCAGCAGCCCCCCTTTAGCCGATACGCAGTATTTT
TRBJ2-3	NA	few	TRBV10-2	CASGLDTQYF	TGCGCCAGCGGCTTGGATACGCAGTATTTT
TRBJ2-5	NA	NA	TRBV5-1	CASSLSQETQYF	TGCGCCAGCAGCTTGTCCCAAGAGACCCAGTACTTC
TRBJ1-2	TRBD1	NA	TRBV18	CASSPAQGAYGYTF	TGTGCCAGCTCACCCGCACAGGGGGCCTATGGCTACACCTTC